These 9 T cell receptor beta chains share one sample of origin, sequenced in a study of identical twins. TCRdb reprocessed the 5' RACE reads with MiXCR, giving one entry per CDR3 protein. The repertoire holds about 190,000 distinct CDR3 sequences, with more than 15% as singletons. The same data also went into a second study, on T cells expressing NK-cell markers.

The sample comprised CD8+ T cells sorted from blood. The receptors derive from a woman aged 18-29 years in good health.

V usage is TRBV4-1 and J usage is TRBJ2-5; D gene unclear. Germline V gene lookup returns CDR1 MGHRA and CDR2 YSYEKL. The CDR3 runs to 15 residues. V lost 3 bases and J 2 bases, leaving 13 bases between the germline ends. This CDR3 is CASSQIARPQETQYF. DNA for the CDR3: TGCGCCAGCAGCCAGATCGCGCGGCCGCAAGAGACCCAGTACTTC.

The rearrangement joins TRBV24-1 to TRBJ2-1; TRBD2 aligns across 11 bases. Germline CDR1 and CDR2: KGHDR and SFDVKD. V lost 4 bases and J lost 10; bases outside the gene matches: 11. The length of the CDR3 is 16 residues. CDR3 DNA sequence: TGTGCCACCAGTGACCGAACTAGCGGGAGTAGACGAGAGCAGTTCTTC. The encoded protein is CATSDRTSGSRREQFF.

This clonotype was detected a few times. The chain couples TRBV20-1 to TRBJ2-5, with 10 nucleotides matching TRBD2. The junction had 18 bases not matched to a gene; V was cut back by 3 bases and J by 5 bases. This CDR3 is 18 amino acids long. CDR1 is DFQATT and CDR2 is SNEGSKA in the germline V gene (reference sequence). CDR3 DNA sequence: TGCAGTGCTAGGGGGATTGGCACTAGCGGGACGGCAATGGAGACCCAGTACTTC. This translates into CSARGIGTSGTAMETQYF.

This clonotype has more than one count but fewer than ten. V usage is TRBV5-1 and J usage is TRBJ2-7; TRBD2 agrees at 7 bases. Germline values: CDR1 SGHRS, CDR2 YFSETQ. The V gene end was trimmed by 4 bases and the J gene end by 3 bases; junction bases not matched to a gene: 7. This CDR3 has 14 residues. The CDR3 region has the DNA TGCGCCAGCAGCCCGTTGGGGGGGGGCTACGAGCAGTACTTC. Protein: CASSPLGGGYEQYF. Complete variable domain (other parts from reference TRBV5-1 and TRBJ2-7): KAGVTQTPRYLIKTRGQQVTLSCSPISGHRSVSWYQQTPGQGLQFLFEYFSETQRNKGNFPGRFSGRQFSNSRSEMNVSTLELGDSALYLCASSPLGGGYEQYFGPGTRLTVT.

This clonotype has more than one count but fewer than ten. The V call is TRBV12-3 or TRBV12-4, the J call TRBJ2-1, with TRBD2 identical over 9 bases. After removal of 7 bases from V and 0 bases from J, the junction contained 4 bases not matched to a gene. The CDR3 is 15 amino acids. CDR3 DNA sequence: TGTGCCAGCACCTATAGCGGGGGCTCCTACAATGAGCAGTTCTTC. Amino acids: CASTYSGGSYNEQFF.

This clonotype showed up just a few times. This sequence joins TRBV27 and TRBJ2-7; D may be TRBD2 (6 bases). CDR1 is MNHEY and CDR2 is SMNVEV in the germline V gene (reference sequence). The CDR3 has 13 residues. V was cut by 1 base and J by 5 bases, with 9 bases left in between. The CDR3 reads CASSLYRGDEQYF. As DNA, the CDR3 is TGTGCCAGCAGTTTATACCGCGGGGACGAGCAGTACTTC.

This chain uses TRBV20-1 with TRBJ2-7; D is possibly TRBD1 (6 bases). Deletions cut 5 bases from V and 0 bases from J, with 11 bases between. Looked up from germline, CDR1 is DFQATT and CDR2 is SNEGSKA (reference sequence). The CDR3 contains 13 residues. The CDR3, as DNA: TGCAGTGCTCATACAGGGAGCTCCTACGAGCAGTACTTC. This gives the protein CSAHTGSSYEQYF.

This clonotype was counted a few times. The chain has TRBV4-1 and TRBJ1-1, with D hard to call. V shed 0 bases and J shed 2 bases, with 13 bases lying between them. The CDR3 is 16 amino acids. Germline CDR1 MGHRA, CDR2 YSYEKL. The CDR3 reads CASSQDRRELNTEAFF. CDR3 DNA: TGCGCCAGCAGCCAAGATAGGCGAGAACTAAACACTGAAGCTTTCTTT.

This clonotype was detected a few times. The chain couples TRBV12-5 to TRBJ2-5; no reliable D call. Germline V gene data show CDR1 as LGHNT and CDR2 as FRNRAP. The CDR3 totals 11 residues. V was clipped by 3 bases and J by 6 bases, with 5 bases between them. The CDR3 nucleotides are TGTGCTAGTGGTTTTGGGCAGACCCAGTACTTC. This gives the protein CASGFGQTQYF.